These 16 T cell receptor beta chains were sequenced from one sample in a study of Graves' ophthalmopathy and Graves' hyperthyroidism. Using RNA transcripts, the TCR beta CDR3 regions were amplified. HTBI primers were employed in first-round RT-PCR, then a second-round multiplex PCR followed. MiXCR, applied by TCRdb to the multiplex PCR reads, yields one record per CDR3 protein. The table shows more than 150,000 distinct CDR3 sequences, with approximately 38% occurring only once. The sample taken for sequencing was peripheral blood. The receptors were gathered from a woman aged 40 to 50 with Graves' ophthalmopathy.

The gene calls are TRBV6-2 or TRBV6-3 and TRBJ1-1, with D unresolved. The CDR3 runs to 14 residues. The germline V gene encodes CDR1 MNHEY and CDR2 SVGEGT. With 2 bases removed from V and 2 bases from J, the gap between germline ends came to 9 bases. This CDR3 reads CASSYRAENTEAFF. The CDR3 DNA sequence: TGTGCCAGCAGTTACAGGGCCGAAAACACTGAAGCTTTCTTT.

The rearrangement uses TRBV6-5 and TRBJ2-4, with D possibly matching TRBD1 (6 bases). CDR3 length equals 16 residues. Germline CDR1 reads MNHEY; CDR2 reads SVGAGI. The V end was cut by 2 bases, the J end by 9 bases, with 20 bases between. CDR3 DNA sequence: TGTGCCAGCAGTTACACCCTAAATCTGGCAGGGGCCATTCAGTACTTC. This codes for CASSYTLNLAGAIQYF.

This clonotype was observed at least ten times. The genes are TRBV6-2 or TRBV6-3 and TRBJ2-5; D not certain. Germline values: CDR1 MNHEY, CDR2 SVGEGT. The CDR3 length is 14 residues. V lost 6 bases to trimming and J lost 5 bases, with 16 bases between them. The CDR3 sequence is CASSRSSLRETQYF. The CDR3 DNA sequence: TGTGCCAGCAGCCGAAGTTCCCTCCGGGAGACCCAGTACTTC.

Ten or more counts support this clonotype. The chain links TRBV30 to TRBJ2-7, with D perhaps matching TRBD1 (6 bases). V was trimmed by 4 bases and J by 1 base, leaving 11 bases between them. Per the germline V gene, CDR1 is GTSNPN and CDR2 is SVGIG (reference sequence). The length of the CDR3 is 13 residues. The CDR3 sequence is CAWTGASSYEQYF. The CDR3 DNA sequence: TGTGCCTGGACAGGGGCGTCTTCCTACGAGCAGTACTTC.

This clonotype is classed as medium-sized. This chain joins TRBV9 and TRBJ1-5; D gene unclear. The V end lost 4 bases, the J end lost 5 bases, and 16 bases lay between the germline ends. The CDR3 extends over 15 amino acids. Germline lookup yields CDR1 SGDLS and CDR2 YYNGEE. DNA of the CDR3: TGTGCCAGCAGCCCTGGGAGGAGGGCGGATCAGCCCCAGCATTTT. It translates to CASSPGRRADQPQHF.

This clonotype was recorded a few times. The rearrangement uses TRBV7-2 and TRBJ1-1, with a tentative D call TRBD1 (6 bases). CDR3 length: 12 residues. Germline-derived CDR1 and CDR2 are SGHTA and FQGNSA. The V and J ends lost 9 bases and 8 bases respectively, with 16 bases between them. The CDR3, as DNA: TGTGCCAGTAGCACTCGTGGGGGCGAAGCTTTCTTT. This sequence encodes CASSTRGGEAFF.

This clonotype has at least ten counts. The chain joins TRBV15 to TRBJ2-5; 8 nucleotides match TRBD2. CDR1 is LNHNV and CDR2 is YYDKDF in the germline V gene (reference sequence). The J segment lost 2 bases and the V segment lost 2 bases, leaving 4 bases of the junction unmatched. The CDR3 is made up of 15 amino acids. The CDR3 region has the DNA TGTGCCACCAGCAGACCGTCTAGCGGGCAAGAGACCCAGTACTTC. Protein: CATSRPSSGQETQYF.

This clonotype was detected many times. The CDR3 here is CASSPKAMNTEAFF. The CDR3, as DNA: TGTGCCAGCTCACCCAAAGCGATGAACACTGAAGCTTTCTTT. The chain has TRBV18 and TRBJ1-1; D is unresolved. V was clipped by 3 bases and J by 0 bases, with 8 bases between them. Germline V CDR1 and CDR2: KGHSH, LQKENI. This CDR3 has 14 residues.

This clonotype was counted at least ten times. The chain links TRBV15 to TRBJ1-6; D not resolved. The V end lost 5 bases, the J end lost 5 bases, and 13 bases lay between the germline ends. There are 15 residues in the CDR3. CDR1 is LNHNV, CDR2 YYDKDF, per germline (reference sequence). The CDR3 reads CATSLGYDDNSPLHF. CDR3 bases: TGTGCCACCAGCTTAGGATATGACGATAATTCACCCCTCCACTTT.

This clonotype was detected once. This chain connects TRBV28 to TRBJ1-1; D not certain. The germline CDR1 and CDR2 sequences are MDHEN and SYDVKM. V was clipped by 3 bases and J by 5 bases, with 19 bases between them. CDR3 length: 16 amino acids. DNA of the CDR3: TGTGCCAGCAGTTTTTCGCCGGGGTCCGGGGATACTGAAGCTTTCTTT. Translation gives CASSFSPGSGDTEAFF.

The table lists this clonotype with many counts. V gene TRBV12-3 or TRBV12-4 combines with J gene TRBJ2-4; D is unresolved. Trimming left V 3 bases short and J 0 bases short, with 15 bases between. The CDR3 totals 17 residues. The DNA for the CDR3 is TGTGCCAGCAGTTTTTCCGGGTCCGCCTTAGCCAAAAACATTCAGTACTTC. Its translation: CASSFSGSALAKNIQYF.

In the case of this clonotype: A much larger clone differs by one base, so this may be a read error. The rearrangement links TRBV12-3 or TRBV12-4 to TRBJ2-2; weak D call: TRBD1 (5 bases). This CDR3 is built from 13 residues. The V gene lost 4 bases and the J gene lost 4 bases, with 7 bases spanning the gap. This CDR3 reads CASSSGFTGELFF. In nucleotides, the CDR3 is TGTGCCAGCAGTTCAGGGTTCACCGGGGAGCTGTTTTTT.

The rearrangement joins TRBV5-1 to TRBJ1-5; D gene uncertain. There are 13 residues in the CDR3. V was shortened by 2 bases and J by 3 bases, with 6 bases between the two germline ends. Germline V gene sequence: CDR1 SGHRS, CDR2 YFSETQ. The CDR3 bases are TGCGCCAGCAGCTTAACGGTCAATCAGCCCCAGCATTTT. Amino acid sequence: CASSLTVNQPQHF.

The gene calls are TRBV6-1 and TRBJ1-1; D is undetermined. The CDR3 runs to 11 residues. Trimming took 8 bases from V and 10 from J, leaving 14 bases between them. CDR1 is MNHNS, CDR2 SASEGT, per germline. The CDR3: CASARGRAAFF. CDR3 nucleotide sequence: TGTGCCAGCGCGCGCGGGAGGGCAGCTTTCTTT.

There are a few counts of this clonotype. V and J are TRBV24-1 and TRBJ1-1, with D possibly being TRBD1 (5 bases). CDR3 length equals 15 residues. Trimming removed 0 bases at V and 9 bases at J, with 16 bases between. Germline V CDR1 and CDR2: KGHDR, SFDVKD. The chain's CDR3 is CATSDLPLGEGKAFF. Here the CDR3 DNA reads TGTGCCACCAGTGATTTGCCTCTCGGGGAGGGGAAAGCTTTCTTT.

This clonotype was seen many times. The V gene is TRBV28, the J gene TRBJ1-5; no clear D gene. Trimming removed 3 bases at V and 4 bases at J, with 13 bases between. This CDR3 is built from 15 residues. Germline CDR1 is MDHEN and CDR2 is SYDVKM. The CDR3 region has the DNA TGTGCCAGCAGTTTCCCAGGACCGACGAATCAGCCCCAGCATTTT. This sequence encodes CASSFPGPTNQPQHF.